This entry lists 13 T cell receptor beta chains sequenced from one sample in a study of tumor and adjacent non-tumor tissue in lung cancer. RNA was extracted from bulk tissue without any cell sorting. A modified ARM-PCR protocol with three rounds of nested PCR amplified TCRbeta. In TCRdb, the multiplex PCR reads were re-called with MiXCR into one record per CDR3 protein. The data show about 81,000 distinct CDR3 sequences, over 55% seen once. Specimen: lung tumor tissue. These TCRs come from a woman aged 40 to 50 with non-small cell lung cancer.

The chain couples TRBV6-1 to TRBJ2-5; TRBD2 matches at 9 bases. This CDR3 comprises 14 residues. V was pared by 4 bases and J by 11 bases, with 11 bases of the junction left unmatched. Germline assignment: CDR1 MNHNS and CDR2 SASEGT. The CDR3 is CASSAGSSGGRQYF. The CDR3 nucleotides read TGTGCCAGCAGTGCCGGGAGTAGCGGGGGACGTCAGTACTTC.

Details on this clonotype: A junction end diverges from the germline sequence, so it may reflect a read error. The V call is TRBV6-1, the J call TRBJ2-1; 7 nucleotides line up with TRBD1. The CDR3 is made up of 14 amino acids. The germline CDR1 and CDR2 sequences are MNHNS and SASEGT. CDR3 nucleotides: TGTGCCAGCAGAAGGGACAGAAACTACAATGAGCGGTTCTTC. As protein: CASRRDRNYNERFF.

Concerning this clonotype itself: Because it lacks the conserved phenylalanine or tryptophan at the end, this CDR3 is likely a read error. The V call is TRBV12-3 or TRBV12-4, the J call TRBJ2-5; the match to TRBD2 covers 15 bases. After removal of 7 bases from V and 4 bases from J, the junction contained 7 bases not matched to a gene. The CDR3 loop spans 16 amino acids. The DNA for the CDR3 is TGTGCCAGCAACCGGACTAGCGGGGGGGCCCCAGAGACCCAGTACCTC. It yields the protein CASNRTSGGAPETQYL.

Here the CDR3 DNA reads TGTGCCAGCAGCTTACGGCGGGAATGGTTAACAGATACGCAGTATTTT. It encodes CASSLRREWLTDTQYF. The chain recombines TRBV13 with TRBJ2-3, with D possibly being TRBD2 (6 bases). This CDR3 comprises 16 residues. Trimming took 2 bases from V and 3 from J, leaving 15 bases between them. CDR1 is PRHDT, CDR2 FYEKMQ, per germline (reference sequence).

V usage is TRBV11-2 and J usage is TRBJ2-1; D unclear. CDR1 is SGHAT, CDR2 FQNNGV, per germline. The CDR3 contains 14 residues. Deletions cut 7 bases from V and 12 bases from J, with 22 bases between. The CDR3, as DNA: TGTGCCAGCAACATCCCCGGAGCCGTGGGTTGGCAGTTCTTC. This encodes CASNIPGAVGWQFF.

A word on this clonotype: A read error may produce the germline difference seen at one junction end. The V gene is TRBV29-1, the J gene TRBJ2-1; 9 bases match TRBD2. The germline V gene has CDR1 SQVTM and CDR2 ANQGSEA. There are 13 residues in the CDR3. CDR3 sequence: CSVDTSGWNEQLF. The CDR3 nucleotides read TGCAGCGTTGATACTAGCGGGTGGAATGAACAGCTCTTC.

The chain combines TRBV18 with TRBJ2-1, with TRBD2 identical over 10 bases. Germline-derived CDR1 and CDR2 are KGHSH and LQKENI. V dropped 4 bases and J dropped 7; count of bases not matched to a gene: 7. The CDR3 has 15 residues. CDR3 in amino acids: CASSRPSGSRNEQFF. The CDR3 nucleotides read TGTGCCAGCTCACGACCTAGCGGGAGCCGGAATGAGCAGTTCTTC.

Comments on this clonotype: A much more abundant neighbour one base away suggests this may be a read error. V and J are TRBV20-1 and TRBJ2-3; perhaps D is TRBD1 or TRBD2 (5 bases each). CDR1 is DFQATT, CDR2 SNEGSKA, per germline (reference sequence). The CDR3 has 14 amino acids. Trimming stripped 7 bases from V and 4 bases from J, with 18 bases between. The chain's CDR3 is CSVIRGTGADTQYF. The CDR3 DNA reads as TGCAGTGTTATTAGAGGGACGGGTGCAGATACGCAGTATTTT.

The chain is built from TRBV11-2 and TRBJ2-5, with 8 bases that match TRBD2. Germline CDR1 is SGHAT and CDR2 is FQNNGV. This CDR3 is built from 15 residues. Germline trimming cut 8 bases from V and 5 bases from J; bases unmatched to any gene: 13. The CDR3 coding sequence is TGTGCCAGCGGTCGGTCCTCTAGCGGGCGGGAGACCCAGTACTTC. Translation gives CASGRSSSGRETQYF.

Comment on this clonotype: Compared with germline, one end of the junction differs, possibly owing to a read error. The chain couples TRBV12-3 or TRBV12-4 to TRBJ2-1; 7 nucleotides line up with TRBD1. The CDR3 consists of 15 residues. The CDR3, as DNA: TGTGTCAGCAGTGGCCAGGGGGTGGGTGCCAATGAGCAGTTCTTC. Translating gives CVSSGQGVGANEQFF.

Turning to this clonotype: This may be a read error, as it is one base from a much larger clone. The CDR3 end shows no conserved phenylalanine or tryptophan, and so a read error is likely. The chain recombines TRBV5-1 with TRBJ1-5, with D possibly TRBD1 on 6 matching bases. V shed 0 bases and J shed 6 bases, with 10 bases lying between them. CDR1 SGHRS and CDR2 YFSETQ come from the germline V gene. The CDR3 is 14 amino acids. The CDR3 region is CASSLEGGGQPQHI. In DNA, the CDR3 is TGCGCCAGCAGCTTGGAGGGGGGGGGTCAGCCCCAGCATATT.

In regard to this clonotype: The CDR3 carries no conserved terminal phenylalanine or tryptophan, so it likely arises from a read error. The limits of the CDR3 on the DNA are not certain, so only TCRdb's listed CDR3 is given. The chain recombines TRBV11-2 with TRBJ2-7; the table's D gene call, TRBD2, was not cross checked with the DNA. The CDR3 is made up of 12 amino acids, end residues included. Germline V gives CDR1 SGHAT, CDR2 FQNNGV. The CDR3 loop reads CASSSEGYEEYL.

Regarding this clonotype: A junction boundary mismatches the germline segment, possibly from a read error. The chain employs TRBV29-1 and TRBJ2-1; maybe TRBD1 (5 bases). This CDR3 is built from 17 residues. Germline V lookup: CDR1 SQVTM, CDR2 ANQGSEA. The CDR3 DNA reads TGCGGCGTTGAACCAACCCCCCGCCAGGGATGTAGAAATGAGCAGTTCTTC. This translates into CGVEPTPRQGCRNEQFF.